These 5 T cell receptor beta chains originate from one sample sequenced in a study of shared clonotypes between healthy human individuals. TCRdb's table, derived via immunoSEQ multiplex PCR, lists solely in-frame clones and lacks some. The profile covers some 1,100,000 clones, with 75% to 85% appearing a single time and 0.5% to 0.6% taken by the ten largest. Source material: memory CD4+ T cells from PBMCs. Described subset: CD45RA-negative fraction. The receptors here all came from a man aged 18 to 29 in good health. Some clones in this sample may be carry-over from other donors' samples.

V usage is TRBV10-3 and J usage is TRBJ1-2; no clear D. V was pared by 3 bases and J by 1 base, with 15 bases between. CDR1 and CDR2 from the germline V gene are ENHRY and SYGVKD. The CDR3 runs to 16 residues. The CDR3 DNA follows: TGTGCCATCAGTGACTTTAAACTTCAACTTAACTATGGCTACACCTTC. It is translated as CAISDFKLQLNYGYTF.

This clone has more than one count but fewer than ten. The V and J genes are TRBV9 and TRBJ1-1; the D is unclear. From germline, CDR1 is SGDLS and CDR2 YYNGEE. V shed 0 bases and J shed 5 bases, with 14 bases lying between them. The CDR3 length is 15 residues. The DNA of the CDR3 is TGTGCCAGCAGCGTAGCTCCCCTAGGGCGGACTGAAGCTTTCTTT. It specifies CASSVAPLGRTEAFF.

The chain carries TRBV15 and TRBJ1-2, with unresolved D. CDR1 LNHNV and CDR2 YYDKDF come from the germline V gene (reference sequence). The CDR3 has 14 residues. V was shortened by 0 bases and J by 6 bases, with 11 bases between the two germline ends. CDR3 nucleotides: TGTGCCACCAGCAGAGAATCGGTCCGGAATGGCTACACCTTC. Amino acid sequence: CATSRESVRNGYTF.

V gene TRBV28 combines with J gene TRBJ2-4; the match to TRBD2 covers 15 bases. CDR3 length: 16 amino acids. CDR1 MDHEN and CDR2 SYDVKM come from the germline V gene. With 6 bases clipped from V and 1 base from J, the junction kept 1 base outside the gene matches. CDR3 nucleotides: TGTGCCAGCAGAGGGACTAGCGGGAGGGCCAAAAACATTCAGTACTTC. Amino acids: CASRGTSGRAKNIQYF. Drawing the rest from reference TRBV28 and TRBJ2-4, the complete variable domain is DVKVTQSSRYLVKRTGEKVFLECVQDMDHENMFWYRQDPGLGLRLIYFSYDVKMKEKGDIPEGYSVSREKKERFSLILESASTNQTSMYLCASRGTSGRAKNIQYFGAGTRLSVL.

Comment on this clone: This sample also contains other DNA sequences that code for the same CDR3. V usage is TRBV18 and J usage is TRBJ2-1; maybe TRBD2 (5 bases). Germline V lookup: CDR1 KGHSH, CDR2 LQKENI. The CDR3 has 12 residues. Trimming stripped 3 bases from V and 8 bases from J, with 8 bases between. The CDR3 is CASSPVGDEQFF. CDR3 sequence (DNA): TGTGCCAGCTCACCGGTCGGGGATGAGCAGTTCTTC.